The 3 T cell receptor beta chains below were found in one sample sequenced in a study of T-cell reconstitution after alpha-beta-depleted transplantation in children. A library of TCRbeta sequences, prepared with unique molecular identifiers, was generated. TCRdb ran MiXCR on the PCR reads and lists one entry per CDR3 protein. The repertoire holds 500,000 or so distinct CDR3 sequences, with roughly 33% as singletons. Source: PBMCs from the stem cell graft donor, taken from the stem cell graft. These receptors originate from a human donor who donated a stem cell graft to a child with aplastic anemia.

The chain joins TRBV25-1 to TRBJ1-3; a possible D gene is TRBD1 (5 bases). V was pared by 8 bases and J by 3 bases, with 14 bases between. CDR1 is MGHDK and CDR2 is SYGVNS in the germline V gene. The CDR3 is made up of 14 amino acids. CDR3 residues: CASRDPVFGNTIYF. CDR3 DNA: TGTGCCAGCCGGGACCCGGTTTTTGGAAACACCATATATTTT.

This clonotype was picked up a small number of times. J is TRBJ1-4 and V is TRBV12-3 or TRBV12-4; possibly TRBD1 for D (6 bases). V was clipped by 3 bases and J by 10 bases, with 12 bases between them. The CDR3 contains 13 residues. CDR3 in amino acids: CASSLGGGRKLFF. The DNA of the CDR3 is TGTGCCAGCAGTTTGGGGGGCGGTCGAAAACTGTTTTTT.

The V gene is TRBV18, the J gene TRBJ1-1; D is perhaps TRBD1 (6 bases). CDR1 is KGHSH, CDR2 LQKENI, per germline. V lost 3 bases to trimming and J lost 0 bases, with 11 bases between them. This CDR3 contains 15 residues. The CDR3 protein is CASSPLGQLNTEAFF. CDR3 DNA sequence: TGTGCCAGCTCACCCCTTGGACAGTTGAACACTGAAGCTTTCTTT.